One and the same sample provided the 30 T cell receptor beta chains below, sequenced in a study of T cell responses to AZD1222 COVID-19 vaccine. Some clones are missing from TCRdb's copy, which holds only in-frame ones; the method was immunoSEQ multiplex PCR. The sample lists some 200,000 clones; approximately 91% were seen once. Sequencing used peripheral blood, obtained on day 0 of AZD1222 vaccination. Every receptor here comes from an adult in good health.

The chain has TRBV14 and TRBJ2-1, with unresolved D. V shed 4 bases and J shed 3 bases, with 13 bases lying between them. The CDR3 covers 15 residues. Germline CDR1 SGHDN, CDR2 FVKESK. CDR3 amino acids: CASSPAIVNYNEQFF. The CDR3 DNA follows: TGTGCCAGCAGCCCGGCAATCGTCAACTACAATGAGCAGTTCTTC.

The V gene is TRBV7-6, the J gene TRBJ2-1; 15 bases are a match to TRBD2. The CDR3 spans 17 residues. Losses at the gene ends were 4 bases for V and 10 bases for J; bases not matched to a gene: 11. CDR1 and CDR2 (germline): SGHVS, FNYEAQ. CDR3 sequence (DNA): TGTGCCAGCAGCTCGCGGACTAGCGGGGGGGCCGGCAGGGAGCAGTTCTTC. The encoded protein is CASSSRTSGGAGREQFF.

This chain uses TRBV2 with TRBJ2-7; TRBD1 agrees at 9 bases. The germline CDR1 and CDR2 sequences are SNHLY and FYNNEI. The CDR3 consists of 14 residues. V dropped 8 bases and J dropped 4; count of bases not matched to a gene: 9. CDR3 protein: CASSLQGQGYEQYF. In DNA, the CDR3 is TGTGCCAGCTCATTGCAGGGACAGGGTTACGAGCAGTACTTC. The complete variable domain, with remaining parts taken from reference TRBV2 and TRBJ2-7, reads EPEVTQTPSHQVTQMGQEVILRCVPISNHLYFYWYRQILGQKVEFLVSFYNNEISEKSEIFDDQFSVERPDGSNFTLKIRSTKLEDSAMYFCASSLQGQGYEQYFGPGTRLTVT.

The rearrangement joins TRBV7-8 to TRBJ2-5; maybe TRBD1 (6 bases). Germline V CDR1 and CDR2: SGHVS, FQNEAQ. V was trimmed by 3 bases and J by 5 bases, leaving 16 bases between them. This CDR3 contains 15 residues. The CDR3 here is CASSLRQALEETQYF. DNA for the CDR3: TGTGCCAGCAGCTTGAGACAGGCCCTTGAGGAGACCCAGTACTTC.

The chain employs TRBV10-3 and TRBJ2-2; D might be TRBD1 (6 bases). Germline V gene sequence: CDR1 ENHRY, CDR2 SYGVKD. The germline V and J ends were trimmed by 7 bases and 0 bases, with 9 bases remaining between them. This CDR3 is built from 14 residues. The DNA for the CDR3 is TGTGCCATCATGGGGACACCGAACACCGGGGAGCTGTTTTTT. Residues: CAIMGTPNTGELFF.

The rearrangement links TRBV7-9 to TRBJ2-5; D uncertain. Germline values: CDR1 SEHNR, CDR2 FQNEAQ (reference sequence). V dropped 0 bases and J dropped 4 bases, with 18 bases sitting between them. This CDR3 contains 17 residues. The CDR3 DNA reads TGTGCCAGCAGCTTAGCGCAAGGGCTACATAAACCAGAGACCCAGTACTTC. Residues: CASSLAQGLHKPETQYF.

The chain links TRBV19 to TRBJ2-3; 10 bases map to TRBD2. Germline V lookup: CDR1 LNHDA, CDR2 SQIVND (reference sequence). V gave up 3 bases and J gave up 5 bases; unmatched junction bases: 8. There are 16 residues in the CDR3. The CDR3 sequence is CASSMLAGVPGDTQYF. CDR3 sequence (DNA): TGTGCCAGTAGTATGCTAGCGGGGGTTCCGGGAGATACGCAGTATTTT.

The chain links TRBV19 to TRBJ2-7; TRBD1 matches 11 bases. Germline V lookup: CDR1 LNHDA, CDR2 SQIVND (reference sequence). V gave up 2 bases and J gave up 4 bases; unmatched junction bases: 4. The CDR3 sequence is 15 residues long. The CDR3 is CASSITWDRGYEQYF. The CDR3 coding sequence is TGTGCCAGTAGTATAACTTGGGACAGGGGGTACGAGCAGTACTTC.

V usage is TRBV4-3 and J usage is TRBJ2-1; D is unresolved. The V and J ends lost 3 bases and 5 bases respectively, with 5 bases between them. Germline V gives CDR1 LGHNA, CDR2 YSLEER. This CDR3 spans 12 amino acids. This CDR3 is CASSQHNNEQFF. In DNA form, the CDR3 reads TGCGCCAGCAGCCAGCATAACAATGAGCAGTTCTTC.

This sequence joins TRBV29-1 and TRBJ2-7, with D perhaps matching TRBD1 (5 bases). This CDR3 spans 12 amino acids. CDR1 SQVTM and CDR2 ANQGSEA come from the germline V gene. The ends were cut back, 4 bases at V and 0 bases at J, with 7 bases in the middle. The CDR3 reads CSVGQSSYEQYF. The DNA of the CDR3 is TGCAGCGTTGGACAGTCCTCCTACGAGCAGTACTTC.

The chain joins TRBV7-2 to TRBJ2-7, with 11 bases matching TRBD1. Trimming took 0 bases from V and 1 from J; bases not matched to a gene: 2. The CDR3 extends over 16 amino acids. The germline CDR1 and CDR2 sequences are SGHTA and FQGNSA. The DNA of the CDR3 is TGTGCCAGCAGCTTAGCGGGGACAGGGGGTTCCTACGAGCAGTACTTC. This codes for CASSLAGTGGSYEQYF.

This sequence joins TRBV2 and TRBJ1-2; possibly TRBD1 for D (5 bases). The CDR3 is 13 residues long. The V gene lost 6 bases and the J gene lost 4 bases, with 12 bases spanning the gap. Per germline, CDR1 SNHLY and CDR2 FYNNEI. CDR3 sequence (DNA): TGTGCCAGCAGCGGCACTAGGGGCTATGGCTACACCTTC. Its translation is CASSGTRGYGYTF.

This chain connects TRBV7-2 to TRBJ1-5; D remains unclear. This CDR3 is built from 15 residues. Germline V lookup: CDR1 SGHTA, CDR2 FQGNSA. V was shortened by 5 bases and J by 3 bases, with 14 bases between the two germline ends. In nucleotides, the CDR3 is TGTGCCAGCAGCCCCCGGTTCAGCTACAATCAGCCCCAGCATTTT. It codes for CASSPRFSYNQPQHF.

The J gene is TRBJ2-5, the V gene TRBV28; unclear D gene. Germline lookup yields CDR1 MDHEN and CDR2 SYDVKM. The germline V and J ends were trimmed by 4 bases and 0 bases, with 12 bases remaining between them. The CDR3 spans 15 residues. CDR3 residues: CASSSRRMYQETQYF. The DNA of the CDR3 is TGTGCCAGCAGTTCCCGGCGGATGTACCAAGAGACCCAGTACTTC.

The gene calls are TRBV7-9 and TRBJ2-2; 8 nucleotides agree with TRBD1. J lost 1 base, V lost 8 bases, and 9 bases had no gene match. CDR1 is SEHNR and CDR2 is FQNEAQ in the germline V gene (reference sequence). This CDR3 region has 16 residues. The CDR3 is CASGEWDRKNTGELFF. The CDR3 DNA reads TGTGCCAGCGGAGAATGGGACAGGAAGAACACCGGGGAGCTGTTTTTT.

The V and J genes are TRBV5-1 and TRBJ2-7; 13 bases line up with TRBD2. The germline V gene encodes CDR1 SGHRS and CDR2 YFSETQ. The CDR3 sequence is 13 residues long. J gave up 4 bases and V 7 bases, and 2 bases lay outside the gene matches. This chain's CDR3 is CASSGLAGYEQYF. The CDR3 nucleotides read TGCGCCAGCTCGGGACTAGCGGGGTACGAGCAGTACTTC. Variable domain in full (rest from reference TRBV5-1 and TRBJ2-7): KAGVTQTPRYLIKTRGQQVTLSCSPISGHRSVSWYQQTPGQGLQFLFEYFSETQRNKGNFPGRFSGRQFSNSRSEMNVSTLELGDSALYLCASSGLAGYEQYFGPGTRLTVT.

The chain carries TRBV4-2 and TRBJ2-7, with a possible D match to TRBD1 (5 bases). Germline V gives CDR1 LGHNA, CDR2 YNFKEQ. This CDR3 spans 13 amino acids. The ends were cut back, 1 base at V and 3 bases at J, with 7 bases in the middle. The CDR3 spells CASSQGQIYEQYF. The CDR3 bases are TGTGCCAGCAGCCAAGGACAGATCTACGAGCAGTACTTC.

The V and J genes are TRBV12-3 or TRBV12-4 and TRBJ1-1; no firm D call. This CDR3 region has 13 residues. Trimming cost V 11 bases and J 8 bases, with 21 bases left between them. The CDR3: CASRRFGRAEAFF. In DNA form, the CDR3 reads TGTGCCTCCCGGAGGTTCGGCCGCGCAGAAGCTTTCTTT.

Only one count was recorded for this clone. The junction and the germline gene differ at one end; a read error may be behind it. The chain has TRBV28 and TRBJ1-3, with D maybe TRBD1 (5 bases). The CDR3 totals 12 residues. Germline lookup yields CDR1 MDHEN and CDR2 SYDVKM. The CDR3 sequence: CASSLAGTLKNF. The CDR3 DNA reads as TGTGCCAGCAGTTTAGCCGGGACCCTCAAGAATTTT.

This chain uses TRBV7-9 with TRBJ2-6; 7 bases match TRBD1. The V gene's germline CDR1 is SEHNR and CDR2 FQNEAQ (reference sequence). The junction had 9 bases not matched to a gene; V was cut back by 5 bases and J by 2 bases. CDR3 size: 17 residues. The CDR3: CASSPVLGGTGANVLTF. CDR3 coding DNA: TGTGCCAGCAGCCCAGTACTAGGGGGCACTGGGGCCAACGTCCTGACTTTC. Based on the CDR3 plus reference TRBV7-9 and TRBJ2-6, the full variable domain is DTGVSQNPRHKITKRGQNVTFRCDPISEHNRLYWYRQTLGQGPEFLTYFQNEAQLEKSRLLSDRFSAERPKGSFSTLEIQRTEQGDSAMYLCASSPVLGGTGANVLTFGAGSRLTVL.

The chain carries TRBV14 and TRBJ1-6; TRBD1 might be the D (6 bases). V was clipped by 4 bases and J by 4 bases, with 8 bases between them. Germline loops: CDR1 SGHDN, CDR2 FVKESK. The CDR3 loop spans 14 amino acids. CDR3 amino acids: CASSLRGYNSPLHF. In nucleotides, the CDR3 is TGTGCCAGCAGCCTAAGGGGGTATAATTCACCCCTCCACTTT.

In this sample, this clone turned up once. The gene calls are TRBV25-1 and TRBJ1-2; D unclear. In germline, CDR1 is MGHDK, CDR2 SYGVNS. The V gene lost 3 bases and the J gene lost 6 bases, with 17 bases spanning the gap. The CDR3 sequence is 15 residues long. The CDR3 here is CASSEPGPGVDGYTF. CDR3 DNA: TGTGCCAGCAGTGAGCCCGGACCGGGCGTGGATGGCTACACCTTC.

The rearrangement joins TRBV5-1 to TRBJ1-1; no definite D call. V was pared by 0 bases and J by 7 bases, with 16 bases between. This CDR3 comprises 15 residues. Germline V gene data show CDR1 as SGHRS and CDR2 as YFSETQ. CDR3 in amino acids: CASSLGGIGAHEAFF. CDR3 DNA sequence: TGCGCCAGCAGCTTGGGGGGTATTGGTGCCCATGAAGCTTTCTTT.

The chain is built from TRBV9 and TRBJ1-3, with 9 bases fitting TRBD1. This CDR3 has 16 residues. CDR1 is SGDLS and CDR2 is YYNGEE in the germline V gene. J was trimmed by 11 bases and V by 0 bases; bases with no gene match: 12. Here the CDR3 reads CASSVGGDRESSAIYF. The CDR3, as DNA: TGTGCCAGCAGCGTAGGAGGGGACAGGGAATCCTCCGCCATATATTTT.

The chain joins TRBV18 to TRBJ2-2, with D tentatively TRBD1 (6 bases). The CDR3 loop spans 19 amino acids. Trimming shortened V by 3 bases and J by 0 bases, and 20 bases separated the two germline ends. The germline V gene encodes CDR1 KGHSH and CDR2 LQKENI. CDR3 nucleotides: TGTGCCAGCTCACCTTCTTCCTTTAGCTACAGGGCGAACACCGGGGAGCTGTTTTTT. Protein: CASSPSSFSYRANTGELFF. The full variable domain, in which reference TRBV18 and TRBJ2-2 provide the parts outside the CDR3, is NAGVMQNPRHLVRRRGQEARLRCSPMKGHSHVYWYRQLPEEGLKFMVYLQKENIIDESGMPKERFSAEFPKEGPSILRIQQVVRGDSAAYFCASSPSSFSYRANTGELFFGEGSRLTVL.

The chain joins TRBV9 to TRBJ1-1, with 11 bases fitting TRBD1. The CDR3 consists of 14 residues. The germline gives CDR1 SGDLS, CDR2 YYNGEE. J gave up 8 bases and V 0 bases, and 3 bases lay outside the gene matches. The CDR3 loop reads CASSVGTGGDEAFF. For the CDR3, the DNA is TGTGCCAGCAGCGTAGGGACAGGGGGCGACGAAGCTTTCTTT.

This chain connects TRBV6-2 or TRBV6-3 to TRBJ2-2, with 9 positions matching TRBD2. Trimming removed 3 bases from V and 6 bases from J; junction bases left unmatched: 5. Germline V gene sequence: CDR1 MNHEY, CDR2 SVGEGT. The CDR3 consists of 15 residues. CDR3 region: CASSYAGGPAGELFF. In DNA form, the CDR3 reads TGTGCCAGCAGTTATGCGGGGGGGCCCGCCGGGGAGCTGTTTTTT.

The chain carries TRBV15 and TRBJ2-1, with 7 positions matching TRBD2. The V and J ends lost 0 bases and 0 bases, in that order; junction bases with no gene match: 14. The CDR3 loop spans 20 amino acids. CDR1 is LNHNV and CDR2 is YYDKDF in the germline V gene (reference sequence). CDR3 region: CATSRDTLDSGLRSYNEQFF. As DNA, the CDR3 is TGTGCCACCAGCAGAGATACCTTAGACTCGGGACTACGCTCCTACAATGAGCAGTTCTTC. Full variable domain (missing parts from reference TRBV15 and TRBJ2-1): DAMVIQNPRYQVTQFGKPVTLSCSQTLNHNVMYWYQQKSSQAPKLLFHYYDKDFNNEADTPDNFQSRRPNTSFCFLDIRSPGLGDTAMYLCATSRDTLDSGLRSYNEQFFGPGTRLTVL.

The sample holds one count of this clone. The gene calls are TRBV15 and TRBJ2-2; the D is unclear. This CDR3 is 14 amino acids long. Germline-derived CDR1 and CDR2 are LNHNV and YYDKDF (reference sequence). Deletions cut 1 base from V and 1 base from J, with 4 bases between. Here the CDR3 DNA reads TGTGCCACCAGCAGAGGACAGAACACCGGGGAGCTGTTTTTT. This sequence encodes CATSRGQNTGELFF.

The rearrangement links TRBV6-2 or TRBV6-3 to TRBJ1-2, with 8 bases lining up with TRBD1. This CDR3 has 15 amino acids. From germline, CDR1 is MNHEY and CDR2 SVGEGT. The junction had 6 bases not matched to a gene; V was cut back by 4 bases and J by 2 bases. Here the CDR3 reads CASSFPQGANYGYTF. The DNA of the CDR3 is TGTGCCAGCAGTTTCCCGCAGGGGGCGAACTATGGCTACACCTTC.